The 10 T cell receptor beta chains below all came from one sample that was sequenced in a study of T-cell reconstitution after alpha-beta-depleted transplantation in children. As it was prepared, the TCRbeta library received unique molecular identifiers. TCRdb recomputed calls from the PCR reads with MiXCR, one row per CDR3 protein. The sample carries about 360,000 distinct CDR3 sequences, about 14% recorded once. Material: PBMCs, obtained from the stem cell graft. Receptors were obtained from a human donor who donated a stem cell graft to a child with Fanconi anemia.

V is TRBV7-2 and J is TRBJ2-3; D ambiguous. The V and J ends lost 2 bases and 5 bases respectively, with 14 bases between them. The CDR3 loop spans 15 amino acids. Germline V gives CDR1 SGHTA, CDR2 FQGNSA. The chain's CDR3 is CASSLLQLVEDTQYF. The CDR3 coding sequence is TGTGCCAGCAGCTTACTGCAGTTGGTGGAAGATACGCAGTATTTT.

This clonotype was observed a handful of times. The chain employs TRBV21-1 and TRBJ2-1. TRBV21-1 constitutes a pseudogene. The CDR3 loop spans 16 amino acids. CDR3 residues: CASRFNQSSSYNEQFF. The CDR3 DNA sequence: TGTGCCAGCAGATTCAATCAGTCGAGCTCCTACAATGAGCAGTTCTTC.

V is TRBV5-1 and J is TRBJ1-4; D is perhaps TRBD1 (6 bases). This CDR3 region has 14 residues. Germline V CDR1 and CDR2: SGHRS, YFSETQ. V was clipped by 5 bases and J by 0 bases, with 8 bases between them. CDR3 loop: CASRSGATNEKLFF. In nucleotides, the CDR3 is TGCGCCAGCAGGTCAGGGGCAACTAATGAAAAACTGTTTTTT. Based on the CDR3 plus reference TRBV5-1 and TRBJ1-4, the full variable domain is KAGVTQTPRYLIKTRGQQVTLSCSPISGHRSVSWYQQTPGQGLQFLFEYFSETQRNKGNFPGRFSGRQFSNSRSEMNVSTLELGDSALYLCASRSGATNEKLFFGSGTQLSVL.

This clonotype was counted ten times or more. V is TRBV20-1 and J is TRBJ2-3, with unresolved D. This CDR3 is built from 14 residues. Germline V gene lookup returns CDR1 DFQATT and CDR2 SNEGSKA (reference sequence). Trimming removed 5 bases at V and 0 bases at J, with 12 bases between. The CDR3 DNA reads TGCAGTGCTCCGACTGCCCCTAGCACAGATACGCAGTATTTT. Protein product: CSAPTAPSTDTQYF.

This clonotype has only one observation. The chain joins TRBV5-1 to TRBJ2-7, with D unclear. The germline V and J ends were trimmed by 0 bases and 4 bases, with 14 bases remaining between them. This CDR3 comprises 15 residues. Germline CDR1 and CDR2: SGHRS and YFSETQ. CDR3 residues: CASSLESGEWYEQYF. The CDR3 DNA reads as TGCGCCAGCAGCTTGGAGTCCGGAGAGTGGTACGAGCAGTACTTC.

The rearrangement uses TRBV5-1 and TRBJ2-1; D not certain. The CDR3 has 13 residues. V lost 0 bases and J 9 bases, leaving 10 bases between the germline ends. From germline, CDR1 is SGHRS and CDR2 YFSETQ. The CDR3 loop is CASSLDVEGEQFF. CDR3 nucleotides: TGCGCCAGCAGCTTGGATGTCGAAGGTGAGCAGTTCTTC. Drawing the rest from reference TRBV5-1 and TRBJ2-1, the complete variable domain is KAGVTQTPRYLIKTRGQQVTLSCSPISGHRSVSWYQQTPGQGLQFLFEYFSETQRNKGNFPGRFSGRQFSNSRSEMNVSTLELGDSALYLCASSLDVEGEQFFGPGTRLTVL.

This chain links TRBV12-3 or TRBV12-4 with TRBJ2-3; 7 positions match TRBD2. The junction had 16 bases not matched to a gene; V was cut back by 11 bases and J by 8 bases. The CDR3 contains 14 residues. CDR3 nucleotide sequence: TGTGCCGTGACAGCTAGCGGCCCCGGGGGTACGCAGTATTTT. Protein: CAVTASGPGGTQYF.

The rearrangement uses TRBV7-2 and TRBJ2-7, with TRBD2 matching over 8 bases. With V trimmed by 1 base and J by 4 bases, 6 bases remained unmatched. The CDR3 totals 15 residues. From germline, CDR1 is SGHTA and CDR2 FQGNSA. The CDR3 coding sequence is TGTGCCAGCAGCTTAGAAGCGGGGGTTGGATACGAGCAGTACTTC. Translated, it gives CASSLEAGVGYEQYF.

This sequence joins TRBV12-3 or TRBV12-4 and TRBJ2-2; tentatively, D is TRBD1 (6 bases). The germline V and J ends were trimmed by 3 bases and 6 bases, with 14 bases remaining between them. This CDR3 has 15 amino acids. The CDR3 bases are TGTGCCAGCAGTTTGGGTCAGGGGTGGGCCGGGGAGCTGTTTTTT. It specifies CASSLGQGWAGELFF.

This clonotype has ten or more counts. This chain uses TRBV5-5 with TRBJ1-5; a weak D match, TRBD1 (5 bases). Trimming cost V 5 bases and J 0 bases, with 21 bases left between them. The CDR3 runs 18 residues. Germline V gene sequence: CDR1 SGHKS, CDR2 YYEKEE (reference sequence). CDR3 coding DNA: TGTGCCAGCAGACATGGCCCCCAGGGACCAAATAGCAATCAGCCCCAGCATTTT. Translated: CASRHGPQGPNSNQPQHF. Together with reference TRBV5-5 and TRBJ1-5, the CDR3 gives the full variable domain: DAGVTQSPTHLIKTRGQQVTLRCSPISGHKSVSWYQQVLGQGPQFIFQYYEKEERGRGNFPDRFSARQFPNYSSELNVNALLLGDSALYLCASRHGPQGPNSNQPQHFGDGTRLSIL.